This is a list of T cell receptor beta chains from one sample in a study of cytomegalovirus exposure and HLA in healthy donors. Sequencing used immunoSEQ multiplex PCR; TCRdb keeps in-frame clones, though not all of them. The data contain some 130,000 clones, approximately 61% of them singletons. What was sequenced was PBMCs. The receptors here all came from a human donor in good health. CDR3s include the opening cysteine and the closing phenylalanine or tryptophan. Fields, in order: J gene, V gene, clone size, D gene, CDR3 DNA, CDR3 protein. D genes are given only for firm matches. Clone size is not always given. Where it is, it says once, few, many or a class for expanded clones.

J: TRBJ2-4
V: TRBV11-2
size: NA
D: TRBD2
DNA: TGTGCCAGCAGCCCGGGACTAGCGGGAGGGCTAGCCAAAAACATTCAGTACTTC
CDR3: CASSPGLAGGLAKNIQYF

J: TRBJ2-2
V: TRBV19
size: NA
D: NA
DNA: TGTGCCAGTAGTACCCGAGGCGCCGGGGAGCTGTTTTTT
CDR3: CASSTRGAGELFF

J: TRBJ1-4
V: TRBV5-1
size: few
D: NA
DNA: TGCGCCAGCAGCTTGGTCGGGGGAGAGGGTGAAAAACTGTTTTTT
CDR3: CASSLVGGEGEKLFF

J: TRBJ1-2
V: TRBV28
size: NA
D: NA
DNA: TGTGCCAGCAGTTTTAGCGGGAAGGGGTATGGCTACACCTTC
CDR3: CASSFSGKGYGYTF

J: TRBJ1-2
V: TRBV18
size: NA
D: NA
DNA: TGTGCCAGCTCACCAGTAGCGCGTCTAAACTATGGCTACACCTTC
CDR3: CASSPVARLNYGYTF

J: TRBJ2-7
V: TRBV6-6
size: NA
D: TRBD1
DNA: TGTGCCAGCAGGAGGGACAGAACCTACGAGCAGTACTTC
CDR3: CASRRDRTYEQYF

J: TRBJ1-1
V: TRBV5-4
size: once
D: NA
DNA: TGTGCCAGCAGCCCCGAGGTCGGGAACACTGAAGCTTTCTTT
CDR3: CASSPEVGNTEAFF

J: TRBJ1-1
V: TRBV6-5
size: NA
D: NA
DNA: TGTGCCAGCAGCCTCGGGATGAACACTGAAGCTTTCTTT
CDR3: CASSLGMNTEAFF

J: TRBJ2-3
V: TRBV4-3
size: NA
D: TRBD2
DNA: TGCGCCAGCAGCCAAGTCCTAGCGGGAACAGATACGCAGTATTTT
CDR3: CASSQVLAGTDTQYF

J: TRBJ2-5
V: TRBV18
size: NA
D: NA
DNA: TGTGCCAGCTCCGTTTACGGGGAGACCCAGTACTTC
CDR3: CASSVYGETQYF

J: TRBJ2-7
V: TRBV7-9
size: few
D: NA
DNA: TGTGCCAGCACCCTAGATCCGGACAGAACCTACGAGCAGTACTTC
CDR3: CASTLDPDRTYEQYF

J: TRBJ2-1
V: TRBV6-5
size: NA
D: NA
DNA: TGTGCCAGCAGTTATAACCGAGGAGGGCCGAATCAGTTCTTC
CDR3: CASSYNRGGPNQFF

J: TRBJ2-5
V: TRBV25-1
size: few
D: NA
DNA: TGTGCCAGCAGTGAATACGGACGGGAGTATTTTGGGGAGACCCAGTACTTC
CDR3: CASSEYGREYFGETQYF

J: TRBJ1-4
V: TRBV29-1
size: NA
D: NA
DNA: TGCAGCGTTTTCCAGGGAGGGGAAAAACTGTTTTTT
CDR3: CSVFQGGEKLFF

J: TRBJ2-1
V: TRBV29-1
size: NA
D: TRBD1
DNA: TGCAGCGCCCCGGGACAGACCAACCATGAGCAGTTCTTC
CDR3: CSAPGQTNHEQFF

J: TRBJ2-3
V: TRBV4-1
size: few
D: NA
DNA: TGCGCCAGCAGCTGGGGCACCACAGATACGCAGTATTTT
CDR3: CASSWGTTDTQYF

J: TRBJ1-5
V: TRBV2
size: NA
D: NA
DNA: TGTGCCAGCAGGTGGGGACAAAGCAATCAGCCCCAGCATTTT
CDR3: CASRWGQSNQPQHF

J: TRBJ1-1
V: TRBV18
size: few
D: NA
DNA: TGTGCCAGCTCCCCCGCCCCGGGGGGCGACGGTGAAGCTTTCTTT
CDR3: CASSPAPGGDGEAFF

J: TRBJ2-7
V: TRBV14
size: NA
D: NA
DNA: TGTGCCAGCAGCCTGTTAAGGTCGGGAGCTGGCGAGCAGTACTTC
CDR3: CASSLLRSGAGEQYF

J: TRBJ2-1
V: TRBV28
size: NA
D: TRBD2
DNA: TGTGCCAGCAGTCAGCCTAGCGGGGGCTGGGAGCAGTTCTTC
CDR3: CASSQPSGGWEQFF